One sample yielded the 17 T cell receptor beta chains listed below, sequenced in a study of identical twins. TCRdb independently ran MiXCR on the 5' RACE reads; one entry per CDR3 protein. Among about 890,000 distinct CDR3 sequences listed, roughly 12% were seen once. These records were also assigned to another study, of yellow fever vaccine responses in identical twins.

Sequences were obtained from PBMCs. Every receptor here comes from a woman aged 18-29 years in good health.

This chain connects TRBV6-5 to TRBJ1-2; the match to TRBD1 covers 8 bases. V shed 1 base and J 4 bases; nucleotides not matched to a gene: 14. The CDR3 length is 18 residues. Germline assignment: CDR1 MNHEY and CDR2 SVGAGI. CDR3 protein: CASSYYPSGQGLPYGYTF. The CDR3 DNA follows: TGTGCCAGCAGTTACTATCCCTCTGGACAGGGACTCCCCTATGGCTACACCTTC.

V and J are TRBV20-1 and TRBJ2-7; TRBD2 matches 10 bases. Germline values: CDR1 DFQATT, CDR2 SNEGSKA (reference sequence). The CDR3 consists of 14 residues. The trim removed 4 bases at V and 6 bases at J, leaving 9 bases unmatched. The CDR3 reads CSANPSGREGEQYF. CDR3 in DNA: TGCAGTGCTAATCCCAGCGGGAGGGAAGGCGAGCAGTACTTC.

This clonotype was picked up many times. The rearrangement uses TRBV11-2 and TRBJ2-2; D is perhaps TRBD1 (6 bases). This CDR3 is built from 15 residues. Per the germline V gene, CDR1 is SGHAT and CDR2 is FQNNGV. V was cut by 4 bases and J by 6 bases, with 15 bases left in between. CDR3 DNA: TGTGCCAGCAGCTCGGTCAGGGGTCTCCCCGGGGAGCTGTTTTTT. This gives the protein CASSSVRGLPGELFF. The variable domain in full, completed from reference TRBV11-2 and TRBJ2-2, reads EAGVAQSPRYKIIEKRQSVAFWCNPISGHATLYWYQQILGQGPKLLIQFQNNGVVDDSQLPKDRFSAERLKGVDSTLKIQPAKLEDSAVYLCASSSVRGLPGELFFGEGSRLTVL.

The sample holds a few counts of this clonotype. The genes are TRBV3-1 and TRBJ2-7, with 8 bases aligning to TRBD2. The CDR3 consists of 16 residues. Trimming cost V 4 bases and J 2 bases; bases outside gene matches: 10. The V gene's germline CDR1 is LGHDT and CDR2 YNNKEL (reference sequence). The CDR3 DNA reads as TGTGCCAGCAGCCGGTCCGGGACTAGGGGGACCTACGAGCAGTACTTC. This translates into CASSRSGTRGTYEQYF.

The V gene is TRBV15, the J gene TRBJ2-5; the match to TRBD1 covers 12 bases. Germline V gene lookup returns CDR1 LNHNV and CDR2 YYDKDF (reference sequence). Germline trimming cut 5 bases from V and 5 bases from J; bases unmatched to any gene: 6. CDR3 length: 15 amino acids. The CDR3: CATSGGTGGEETQYF. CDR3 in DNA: TGTGCCACCAGCGGCGGGACAGGGGGCGAGGAGACCCAGTACTTC.

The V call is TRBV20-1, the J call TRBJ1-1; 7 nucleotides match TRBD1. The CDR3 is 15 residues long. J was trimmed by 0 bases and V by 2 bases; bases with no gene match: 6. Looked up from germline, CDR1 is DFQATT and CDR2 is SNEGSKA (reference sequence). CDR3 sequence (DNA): TGCAGTGCTAGACCCAGGACAGGAATGAACACTGAAGCTTTCTTT. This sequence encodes CSARPRTGMNTEAFF.

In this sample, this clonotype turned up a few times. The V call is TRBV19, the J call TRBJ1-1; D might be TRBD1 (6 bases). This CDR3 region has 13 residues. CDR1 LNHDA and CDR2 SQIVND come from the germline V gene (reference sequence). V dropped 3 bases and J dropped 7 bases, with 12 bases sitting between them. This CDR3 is CASSIFSGVEAFF. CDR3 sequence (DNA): TGTGCCAGTAGTATTTTTTCAGGGGTTGAAGCTTTCTTT.

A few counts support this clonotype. In DNA, the CDR3 is TGTGCCACCAGCAGGGGACAGGTCCGTCAGCCCCAGCATTTT. Its translation: CATSRGQVRQPQHF. The V call is TRBV15, the J call TRBJ1-5, with TRBD1 identical over 8 bases. This CDR3 has 14 residues. Losses at the gene ends were 3 bases for V and 6 bases for J; bases not matched to a gene: 4. CDR1 LNHNV and CDR2 YYDKDF come from the germline V gene (reference sequence).

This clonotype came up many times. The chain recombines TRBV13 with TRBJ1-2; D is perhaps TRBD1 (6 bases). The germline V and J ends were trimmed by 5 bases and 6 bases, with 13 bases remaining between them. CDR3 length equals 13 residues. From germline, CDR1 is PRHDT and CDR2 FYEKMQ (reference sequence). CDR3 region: CASSLGGANGYTF. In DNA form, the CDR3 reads TGTGCCAGCAGCCTGGGGGGGGCCAATGGCTACACCTTC.

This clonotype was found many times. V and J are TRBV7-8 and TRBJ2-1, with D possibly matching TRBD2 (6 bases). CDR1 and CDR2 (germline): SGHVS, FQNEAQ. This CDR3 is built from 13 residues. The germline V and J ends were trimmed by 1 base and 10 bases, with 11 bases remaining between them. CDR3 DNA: TGTGCCAGCAGCTTAGTCGAGGCGGGGGAGCAGTTCTTC. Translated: CASSLVEAGEQFF.

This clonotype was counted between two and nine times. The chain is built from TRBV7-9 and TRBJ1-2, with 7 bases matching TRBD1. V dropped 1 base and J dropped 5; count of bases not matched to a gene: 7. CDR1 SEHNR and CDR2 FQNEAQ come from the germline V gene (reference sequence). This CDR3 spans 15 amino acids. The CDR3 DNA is TGTGCCAGCAGCTTAGAAGCGACAGGGAATTATGGCTACACCTTC. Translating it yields CASSLEATGNYGYTF.

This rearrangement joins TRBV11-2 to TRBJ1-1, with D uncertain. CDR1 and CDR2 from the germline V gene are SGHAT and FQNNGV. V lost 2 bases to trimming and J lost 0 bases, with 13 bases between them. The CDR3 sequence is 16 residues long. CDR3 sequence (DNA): TGTGCCAGCAGCTTAAAGTATGGAGCCATGAACACTGAAGCTTTCTTT. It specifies CASSLKYGAMNTEAFF.

CDR3 region: CAIPDGRNSYNEQFF. The CDR3 DNA sequence: TGTGCCATCCCGGACGGACGGAACTCCTACAATGAGCAGTTCTTC. This chain connects TRBV10-3 to TRBJ2-1; D unclear. CDR1 ENHRY and CDR2 SYGVKD come from the germline V gene. The V end lost 8 bases, the J end lost 0 bases, and 14 bases lay between the germline ends. The CDR3 is made up of 15 amino acids.

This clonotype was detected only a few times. The DNA of the CDR3 is TGCAGTGCTAGCTGGGGCGGGAGGGCCTATGAGCAGTTCTTC. Residues: CSASWGGRAYEQFF. The chain has TRBV20-1 and TRBJ2-1; TRBD2 matches 9 bases. The CDR3 has 14 residues. Per germline, CDR1 DFQATT and CDR2 SNEGSKA (reference sequence). V shed 3 bases, J shed 8 bases, and the junction held 8 bases outside the gene matches.

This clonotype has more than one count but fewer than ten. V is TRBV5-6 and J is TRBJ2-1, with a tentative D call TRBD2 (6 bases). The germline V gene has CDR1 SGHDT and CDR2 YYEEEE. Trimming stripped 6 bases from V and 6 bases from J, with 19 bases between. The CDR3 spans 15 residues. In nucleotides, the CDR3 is TGTGCCAGCAACAGGCCGGGACTCTGGGGCAATGAGCAGTTCTTC. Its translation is CASNRPGLWGNEQFF. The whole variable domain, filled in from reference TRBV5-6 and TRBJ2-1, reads DAGVTQSPTHLIKTRGQQVTLRCSPKSGHDTVSWYQQALGQGPQFIFQYYEEEERQRGNFPDRFSGHQFPNYSSELNVNALLLGDSALYLCASNRPGLWGNEQFFGPGTRLTVL.

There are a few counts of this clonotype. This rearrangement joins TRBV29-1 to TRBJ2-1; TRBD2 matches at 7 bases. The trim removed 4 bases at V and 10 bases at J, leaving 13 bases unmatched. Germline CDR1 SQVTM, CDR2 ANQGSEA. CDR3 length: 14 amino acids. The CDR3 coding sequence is TGCAGCGTTGGAGGGGCGGGAACTAGCGCCGAGCAGTTCTTC. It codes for CSVGGAGTSAEQFF.

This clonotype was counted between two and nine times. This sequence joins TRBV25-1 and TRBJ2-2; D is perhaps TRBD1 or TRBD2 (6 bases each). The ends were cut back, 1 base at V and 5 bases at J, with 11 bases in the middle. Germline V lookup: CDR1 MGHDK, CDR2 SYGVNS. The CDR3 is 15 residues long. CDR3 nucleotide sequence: TGTGCCAGCAGTGAATTTACAGGGACTACCGGGGAGCTGTTTTTT. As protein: CASSEFTGTTGELFF.